The subject of this entry is one TCR beta chain. The table lists this clonotype with many counts. The antigen it binds to is not known. One base away there is no much larger clone; base qualities are not given. The data originate from a study of CD8 T cells in ankylosing spondylitis (dated by TCRdb to the late 2010s). Regarding the research as a whole: The study set out to find disease-linked TCR variants by profiling T cell receptor beta repertoires in ankylosing spondylitis patients and healthy donors. The full study cohort comprised about 24 ankylosing spondylitis patients and over a hundred healthy donors. Peripheral blood was sampled, and synovial fluid was additionally collected from ankylosing spondylitis patients. General findings and caveats noted by the study authors: Some TCR beta motif variants had previously been reported in synovial fluid and blood of reactive arthritis patients, which suggested common disease-initiation mechanisms. Blood from ankylosing spondylitis patients appeared to be characterized by a TCR beta motif made up of under ten highly homologous amino acid variants. The disease-linked clones showed a CD8+ phenotype and occurred at relatively low frequencies in peripheral blood. The disease-linked clones were reported to be significantly enriched in matched synovial fluid samples from ankylosing spondylitis patients.

Trimming removed 2 bases from V and 4 bases from J; the gene matches leave 3 bases unexplained. The CDR3 sequence holds 15 residues, the cysteine and phenylalanine included. The entry retains the CDR3 DNA only, 45 bases that are in frame from base 1. Sequenced using an Illumina HiSeq 2500. Quantitative 5'-RACE with molecular barcodes was used to prepare TCR beta libraries. The paper's processing steps were these. A new computational method based on a probabilistic model of VDJ rearrangement was used to identify disease-linked TCR variants. The public reads were run again by TCRdb, first through fastp at Q25 and then through MiXCR, and only productive beta chains were kept. Each record represents a unique CDR3 protein, reported with the most common genes and DNA among its rows. In this record, the V and J calls reflect TCRdb's handling and not the investigators' own analysis. The sample table holds more than 150,000 distinct CDR3 sequences, of which approximately 13% were seen once. The top ten clones comprise roughly 9.6% of the sample.

This sequence originates from a female donor with ankylosing spondylitis or in good health (not recorded which). Sequencing was done on a sample of blood, either unsorted or a sorted T cell fraction (not recorded which). The V and J segments used are TRBV12-3 or TRBV12-4 and TRBJ2-2; the central 8 bases match TRBD2. The nucleotide sequence is given as TGTGCCAGCAGTTTATTTAGCGGGGTCACCGGGGAGCTGTTTTTT. This sequence encodes CASSLFSGVTGELFF.